This paragraph reports one TCR beta chain. It has no known antigen specificity. No quality values exist for individual bases; no much larger clone is one base distant. The record originates from a study of T-cell reconstitution after alpha-beta-depleted transplantation in children (TCRdb year 2016). A note on the overall study: T-cell immune reconstitution after TCRalphabeta/CD19-depleted allogeneic hematopoietic cell transplantation in children was quantitatively tracked in the study by means of TCR repertoire profiling. Study-wide findings and limitations: Over subsequent months, a decline in hyperexpanded clone frequencies was noted, and after one year, T-cell counts and TCRbeta diversity were mostly ascribed to newly produced T cells. The apparently early alphabetaT-cell count recovery about two months after transplant was reportedly dependent on only several hundred rapidly expanded clones derived from non-depleted graft cells. The high TCRbeta diversity at day 60 in some patients was ascribed to recipient T cells and intrathymic progenitors that had survived conditioning.

Receptor amplification or capture employed PCR. The sample was run on an Illumina HiSeq 2500. To normalize quantification of the TCRbeta repertoire, the TCR libraries were built with molecular barcoding that relied on unique molecular identifiers. TCRdb handled the public reads itself, with Q25 trimming in fastp and clone calling in MiXCR, and kept productive beta chains. Entries are consolidated by CDR3 protein sequence, retaining the most common genes and DNA. This sample holds about 590,000 distinct CDR3 sequences; about an eighth were observed only once. Clones ranked in the top ten supply about 2% of the sample. The treatment or condition label for this specimen denotes: allogeneic hematopoietic cell transplantation with graft depleted of TCRalphabeta T cells and CD19 B cells. Transplant recipients were children who received TCRalphabeta/CD19-depleted allogeneic hematopoietic cell grafts. The CDR3 holds 15 amino acids from the cysteine to the phenylalanine. The DNA shown is the 45-base CDR3, in frame from base 1. V lost 6 bases and J lost 2 bases, and the count of bases not matched to a germline gene is 9. From a lookup of the germline V gene (reference sequence), CDR1 and CDR2 are MNHEY and SMNVEV.

The chain employs TRBV27 and TRBJ2-5; 7 central bases correspond to TRBD2. This receptor was obtained from a male patient younger than 18 who had a stem cell transplant for acute myeloid leukemia, so the T cells may come from the graft donor. The sequencing used PBMCs, mostly from graft donor cells, collected 360 days after TCRalphabeta/CD19-depleted stem cell transplant. The nucleotide sequence reads TGTGCCAGCAGCACGGGCCCGGGGGGACAAGAGACCCAGTACTTC. Translated, this is CASSTGPGGQETQYF.